The 32 T cell receptor beta chains below all came from one sample that was sequenced in a study of graft-versus-host responses after intestinal transplantation. Some clones are missing from TCRdb's copy, which holds only in-frame ones; the method was immunoSEQ multiplex PCR. The table records about 97,000 clones, 75% to 95% of them present only once. Sequenced material: PBMCs, taken approximately 420 days after intestinal transplant. The receptor set was obtained from a human patient who received an intestinal transplant, so some T cells may come from the graft donor.

The chain couples TRBV27 to TRBJ1-1; no clear D. Germline V gene data show CDR1 as MNHEY and CDR2 as SMNVEV (reference sequence). V was clipped by 5 bases and J by 4 bases, with 11 bases between them. This CDR3 is built from 13 residues. CDR3 loop: CASSAGLSTEAFF. The DNA for the CDR3 is TGTGCCAGCAGTGCAGGACTAAGCACTGAAGCTTTCTTT.

This rearrangement joins TRBV6-5 to TRBJ1-2, with D hard to call. The length of the CDR3 is 15 residues. V was trimmed by 0 bases and J by 8 bases, leaving 16 bases between them. Germline lookup yields CDR1 MNHEY and CDR2 SVGAGI. CDR3 sequence reads: CASSYSYGESAGYTF. The CDR3 nucleotides read TGTGCCAGCAGTTACTCCTATGGCGAATCCGCGGGCTACACCTTC.

This clone was picked up one time. Sequence at one end of the junction differs from germline and may be a read error. This chain joins TRBV7-7 and TRBJ2-2; 8 positions agree with TRBD2. Per the germline V gene, CDR1 is SSHAT and CDR2 is FNYEAQ (reference sequence). The CDR3 is made up of 14 amino acids. CDR3 in amino acids: CASSFGTSPGELFF. The CDR3 coding sequence is TGTGCTAGCAGCTTCGGGACTAGTCCCGGGGAGCTGTTTTTT.

The chain joins TRBV6-1 to TRBJ2-5; a weak D match, TRBD2 (7 bases). CDR1 and CDR2 from the germline V gene are MNHNS and SASEGT. The V and J ends lost 3 bases and 3 bases respectively, with 11 bases between them. This CDR3 is 14 amino acids long. Here the CDR3 DNA reads TGTGCCAGCAGTGACGGGGGGCTTAAAGAGACCCAGTACTTC. Its protein is CASSDGGLKETQYF.

CDR3 sequence reads: CASSLEGVYGNQPQHF. The CDR3 DNA sequence: TGTGCCAGCAGCTTGGAGGGAGTTTATGGCAATCAGCCCCAGCATTTT. The gene calls are TRBV5-5 and TRBJ1-5; D is unresolved. Trimming pared 0 bases from V and 2 bases from J, leaving 12 bases between. Germline loops: CDR1 SGHKS, CDR2 YYEKEE (reference sequence). CDR3 length: 16 residues.

The rearrangement links TRBV9 to TRBJ1-1, with D perhaps matching TRBD1 (6 bases). Germline V gene data show CDR1 as SGDLS and CDR2 as YYNGEE. V lost 3 bases and J lost 3, with 9 bases in between. This CDR3 has 13 amino acids. The CDR3 region is CASSAPGDTEAFF. In DNA form, the CDR3 reads TGTGCCAGCAGCGCGCCAGGGGACACTGAAGCTTTCTTT.

J is TRBJ2-5 and V is TRBV7-2; 11 positions match TRBD2. The germline gives CDR1 SGHTA, CDR2 FQGNSA. This CDR3 has 16 residues. With V trimmed by 1 base and J by 9 bases, 10 bases remained unmatched. DNA of the CDR3: TGTGCCAGCAGCTTAGGACTAGCGGGGCCCCGGGGGGCCCAGTACTTC. It yields the protein CASSLGLAGPRGAQYF.

The chain recombines TRBV19 with TRBJ2-1; 7 bases match TRBD2. The V segment lost 1 base and the J segment 6 bases; nucleotides outside the gene matches: 3. Germline-derived CDR1 and CDR2 are LNHDA and SQIVND (reference sequence). This CDR3 region has 14 residues. The CDR3 DNA is TGTGCCAGTAGTATAGGGGGGACTATCAATGAGCAGTTCTTC. Its protein product is CASSIGGTINEQFF. The whole variable domain, remainder taken from reference TRBV19 and TRBJ2-1, is DGGITQSPKYLFRKEGQNVTLSCEQNLNHDAMYWYRQDPGQGLRLIYYSQIVNDFQKGDIAEGYSVSREKKESFPLTVTSAQKNPTAFYLCASSIGGTINEQFFGPGTRLTVL.

The CDR3 DNA reads as TGTGCCAGCAGCCAGGGACTAGGCAACAATGAGCAGTTCTTC. Amino acids: CASSQGLGNNEQFF. V is TRBV5-6 and J is TRBJ2-1; 8 bases are a match to TRBD2. CDR3 length: 14 residues. J lost 5 bases, V lost 4 bases, and 5 bases had no gene match. Per the germline V gene, CDR1 is SGHDT and CDR2 is YYEEEE.

The genes are TRBV4-2 and TRBJ2-2, with 9 bases fitting TRBD2. V shed 0 bases, J shed 6 bases, and the junction held 5 bases outside the gene matches. From germline, CDR1 is LGHNA and CDR2 YNFKEQ. This CDR3 has 16 amino acids. CDR3 sequence reads: CASSQDWRGGAGELFF. In DNA, the CDR3 is TGTGCCAGCAGCCAAGATTGGCGGGGGGGGGCCGGGGAGCTGTTTTTT.

This clone is a singleton in its sample. This chain connects TRBV10-3 to TRBJ2-5; 9 bases match TRBD2. The CDR3 is 16 amino acids. Germline CDR1 ENHRY, CDR2 SYGVKD. The trim removed 6 bases at V and 4 bases at J, leaving 12 bases unmatched. CDR3 residues: CAISPGAGGPRETQYF. The CDR3 nucleotides are TGTGCCATCAGCCCAGGGGCGGGGGGGCCCCGAGAGACCCAGTACTTC.

This rearrangement joins TRBV5-4 to TRBJ2-7, with 8 bases aligning to TRBD2. The length of the CDR3 is 15 residues. With 2 bases clipped from V and 6 bases from J, the junction kept 10 bases outside the gene matches. Germline CDR1 reads SGHNT; CDR2 reads YYREEE (reference sequence). The CDR3 is CASSFAAGGPFEQYF. DNA of the CDR3: TGTGCCAGCAGCTTTGCGGCGGGGGGCCCCTTCGAGCAGTACTTC.

The chain is built from TRBV25-1 and TRBJ2-7; 10 bases match TRBD1. CDR1 and CDR2 (germline): MGHDK, SYGVNS. The J segment lost 0 bases and the V segment lost 8 bases, leaving 10 bases of the junction unmatched. The CDR3 spans 16 residues. For the CDR3, the DNA is TGTGCCAGCTCCGGGACAGGGGCCTCCTTCTCCTACGAGCAGTACTTC. This translates into CASSGTGASFSYEQYF.

The chain combines TRBV6-6 with TRBJ2-7, with 7 bases fitting TRBD1. Germline V gene sequence: CDR1 MNHNY, CDR2 SVGAGI (reference sequence). Trimming removed 6 bases from V and 2 bases from J; junction bases left unmatched: 10. This CDR3 is 15 amino acids long. The CDR3 DNA is TGTGCCAGCAGCCCGAACCGGGACAGCACCTACGAGCAGTACTTC. Translation: CASSPNRDSTYEQYF.

This clone has just one count. This chain connects TRBV7-3 to TRBJ1-3, with D unclear. The CDR3 totals 12 residues. The germline V and J ends were trimmed by 5 bases and 3 bases, with 5 bases remaining between them. Germline values: CDR1 SGHTA, CDR2 FQGTGA. The CDR3 reads CASSPDGNTIYF. As DNA, the CDR3 is TGTGCCAGCAGCCCCGATGGAAACACCATATATTTT. The full variable domain, completed using reference TRBV7-3 and TRBJ1-3, is GAGVSQTPSNKVTEKGKYVELRCDPISGHTALYWYRQSLGQGPEFLIYFQGTGAADDSGLPNDRFFAVRPEGSVSTLKIQRTERGDSAVYLCASSPDGNTIYFGEGSWLTVV.

The chain uses TRBV9 and TRBJ2-1; D is uncertain. CDR1 is SGDLS, CDR2 YYNGEE, per germline. This CDR3 spans 16 amino acids. V was trimmed by 0 bases and J by 0 bases, leaving 10 bases between them. Written as DNA, the CDR3 is TGTGCCAGCAGCGTAGTGGGCAGCAGCTCCTACAATGAGCAGTTCTTC. It specifies CASSVVGSSSYNEQFF. The complete variable domain, with remaining parts taken from reference TRBV9 and TRBJ2-1, reads DSGVTQTPKHLITATGQRVTLRCSPRSGDLSVYWYQQSLDQGLQFLIQYYNGEERAKGNILERFSAQQFPDLHSELNLSSLELGDSALYFCASSVVGSSSYNEQFFGPGTRLTVL.

The chain uses TRBV7-9 and TRBJ1-5, with D maybe TRBD1 (5 bases). This CDR3 is built from 16 residues. Germline CDR1 SEHNR, CDR2 FQNEAQ (reference sequence). The V gene lost 1 base and the J gene lost 1 base, with 11 bases spanning the gap. CDR3 in DNA: TGTGCCAGCAGCTTAGTGGGGGGTGAAAGCAATCAGCCCCAGCATTTT. Residues: CASSLVGGESNQPQHF.

The chain joins TRBV9 to TRBJ2-5; D gene ambiguous. The germline V gene encodes CDR1 SGDLS and CDR2 YYNGEE. This CDR3 contains 13 residues. Trimming stripped 0 bases from V and 5 bases from J, with 8 bases between. This CDR3 reads CASSVAGWETQYF. The CDR3 DNA follows: TGTGCCAGCAGCGTAGCTGGATGGGAGACCCAGTACTTC.

V gene TRBV7-9 combines with J gene TRBJ2-5; a weak D match, TRBD1 (6 bases). The J call may not be correct, given that the DNA end is closer to TRBJ2-7. CDR3 size: 13 residues. Germline V gives CDR1 SEHNR, CDR2 FQNEAQ (reference sequence). The CDR3 loop is CASSPRQDYEQYF. The CDR3 DNA is TGTGCCAGCAGCCCTCGACAGGACTACGAGCAGTACTTC.

The V call is TRBV18, the J call TRBJ1-5; 9 bases are a match to TRBD1. The CDR3 runs 14 residues. Trimming cost V 2 bases and J 4 bases; bases outside gene matches: 0. The germline gives CDR1 KGHSH, CDR2 LQKENI. CDR3 amino acids: CASSPDRGNQPQHF. For the CDR3, the DNA is TGTGCCAGCTCACCAGACAGGGGGAATCAGCCCCAGCATTTT.

This clone was picked up one time. The chain combines TRBV15 with TRBJ2-7; 9 bases line up with TRBD1. Germline-derived CDR1 and CDR2 are LNHNV and YYDKDF (reference sequence). V lost 5 bases to trimming and J lost 3 bases; unmatched junction nucleotides: 5. This CDR3 is built from 14 residues. CDR3 nucleotide sequence: TGTGCCACCAGCCACCGGGACAGGGTCTACGAGCAGTACTTC. Translation gives CATSHRDRVYEQYF.

The rearrangement joins TRBV7-3 to TRBJ2-5; TRBD1 or TRBD2 may be the D gene (5 bases each). Germline CDR1 and CDR2: SGHTA and FQGTGA. CDR3 length: 13 amino acids. Trimming left V 3 bases short and J 5 bases short, with 10 bases between. In nucleotides, the CDR3 is TGTGCCAGCAGCTTCGGGGCGGTCGAGACCCAGTACTTC. It translates to CASSFGAVETQYF. The full variable domain, rest sourced from reference TRBV7-3 and TRBJ2-5, is GAGVSQTPSNKVTEKGKYVELRCDPISGHTALYWYRQSLGQGPEFLIYFQGTGAADDSGLPNDRFFAVRPEGSVSTLKIQRTERGDSAVYLCASSFGAVETQYFGPGTRLLVL.

The chain is built from TRBV10-3 and TRBJ1-5, with 8 positions matching TRBD1. V was pared by 5 bases and J by 5 bases, with 2 bases of the junction left unmatched. This CDR3 spans 13 amino acids. Looked up from germline, CDR1 is ENHRY and CDR2 is SYGVKD. The CDR3 DNA follows: TGTGCCATCAGTCAGGGGGCAGATCAGCCCCAGCATTTT. Its translation is CAISQGADQPQHF.

The rearrangement links TRBV29-1 to TRBJ1-5, with a possible D match to TRBD1 (6 bases). CDR3 length equals 12 residues. Germline loops: CDR1 SQVTM, CDR2 ANQGSEA. Between the trimmed V and J ends, which lost 4 bases and 4 bases, there was a span of 8 bases. CDR3 DNA: TGCAGCGTTGTCCAGGGGAATCAGCCCCAGCATTTT. Translation: CSVVQGNQPQHF.

This rearrangement joins TRBV5-4 to TRBJ1-3; D remains ambiguous. There are 15 residues in the CDR3. V lost 0 bases to trimming and J lost 4 bases, with 11 bases between them. Germline-derived CDR1 and CDR2 are SGHNT and YYREEE (reference sequence). The CDR3 loop is CASSLDPGEGNTIYF. The CDR3 DNA sequence: TGTGCCAGCAGCTTGGACCCGGGAGAGGGAAACACCATATATTTT.

The genes are TRBV7-8 and TRBJ1-1; 7 bases are shared with TRBD1. The V segment lost 5 bases and the J segment 4 bases; nucleotides outside the gene matches: 4. The CDR3 has 13 residues. Germline V CDR1 and CDR2: SGHVS, FQNEAQ. CDR3 protein: CASSGGTVTEAFF. DNA for the CDR3: TGTGCCAGCAGCGGTGGGACAGTCACTGAAGCTTTCTTT. The variable domain in full, with the rest retrieved from reference TRBV7-8 and TRBJ1-1, is GAGVSQSPRYKVAKRGQDVALRCDPISGHVSLFWYQQALGQGPEFLTYFQNEAQLDKSGLPSDRFFAERPEGSVSTLKIQRTQQEDSAVYLCASSGGTVTEAFFGQGTRLTVV.

The CDR3 DNA sequence: TGCGCCAGCAGCTTGAGGGGCCCCGGGGAGGTTGAGCAGTTCTTC. It encodes CASSLRGPGEVEQFF. This chain connects TRBV5-1 to TRBJ2-1; a weak D match, TRBD2 (6 bases). The CDR3 is 15 residues long. V shed 1 base and J shed 9 bases, with 17 bases lying between them. Germline-derived CDR1 and CDR2 are SGHRS and YFSETQ. Combining the CDR3 with reference TRBV5-1 and TRBJ2-1 gives the whole variable domain KAGVTQTPRYLIKTRGQQVTLSCSPISGHRSVSWYQQTPGQGLQFLFEYFSETQRNKGNFPGRFSGRQFSNSRSEMNVSTLELGDSALYLCASSLRGPGEVEQFFGPGTRLTVL.

The rearrangement links TRBV7-9 to TRBJ1-4, with a tentative D call TRBD1 (5 bases). This CDR3 contains 17 residues. The ends were cut back, 5 bases at V and 0 bases at J, with 16 bases in the middle. Germline-derived CDR1 and CDR2 are SEHNR and FQNEAQ (reference sequence). The CDR3: CASSPGPILATNEKLFF. Written as DNA, the CDR3 is TGTGCCAGCAGCCCGGGACCGATCCTTGCAACTAATGAAAAACTGTTTTTT.

The chain links TRBV9 to TRBJ2-2, with 13 nucleotides matching TRBD2. Germline V lookup: CDR1 SGDLS, CDR2 YYNGEE. The ends lost 1 base at V and 5 bases at J; junction bases unmatched: 5. The length of the CDR3 is 17 residues. The CDR3 loop reads CASSVNPGLAGTGELFF. The CDR3 region has the DNA TGTGCCAGCAGCGTAAATCCGGGACTAGCGGGGACCGGGGAGCTGTTTTTT.

The chain combines TRBV2 with TRBJ2-7; D perhaps matches TRBD1 (5 bases). V was trimmed by 5 bases and J by 2 bases, leaving 7 bases between them. CDR3 size: 12 residues. The V gene's germline CDR1 is SNHLY and CDR2 FYNNEI. CDR3 coding DNA: TGTGCCAGCAGTCCAGGGACCTACGAGCAGTACTTC. Protein: CASSPGTYEQYF.

The chain combines TRBV5-6 with TRBJ1-2; D gene uncertain. Germline loops: CDR1 SGHDT, CDR2 YYEEEE. The CDR3 runs to 13 residues. The V and J ends lost 4 bases and 4 bases respectively, with 11 bases between them. CDR3 sequence: CASSPDGFYGYTF. The DNA of the CDR3 is TGTGCCAGCAGCCCTGACGGGTTCTATGGCTACACCTTC.

The gene calls are TRBV27 and TRBJ2-5; a weak D match, TRBD2 (6 bases). The CDR3 totals 16 residues. Trimming took off 3 bases at V and 2 bases at J, with 16 bases between the two ends. Germline CDR1 and CDR2: MNHEY and SMNVEV (reference sequence). The CDR3 DNA sequence: TGTGCCAGCAGTTTTCTAGGCGGTAGCGGACAAGAGACCCAGTACTTC. Translating gives CASSFLGGSGQETQYF.